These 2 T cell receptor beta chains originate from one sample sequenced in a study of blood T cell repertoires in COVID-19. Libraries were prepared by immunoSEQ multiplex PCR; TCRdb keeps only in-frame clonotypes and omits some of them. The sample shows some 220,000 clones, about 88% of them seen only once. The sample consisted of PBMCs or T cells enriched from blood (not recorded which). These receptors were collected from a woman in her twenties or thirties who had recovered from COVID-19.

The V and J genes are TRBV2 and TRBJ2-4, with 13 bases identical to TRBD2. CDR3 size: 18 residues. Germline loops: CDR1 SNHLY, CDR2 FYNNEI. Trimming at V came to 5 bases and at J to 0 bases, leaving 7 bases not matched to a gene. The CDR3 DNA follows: TGTGCCAGCAGTACCGGGACTAGCGGGGAGCTAGCCAAAAACATTCAGTACTTC. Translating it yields CASSTGTSGELAKNIQYF. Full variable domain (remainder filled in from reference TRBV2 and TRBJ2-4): EPEVTQTPSHQVTQMGQEVILRCVPISNHLYFYWYRQILGQKVEFLVSFYNNEISEKSEIFDDQFSVERPDGSNFTLKIRSTKLEDSAMYFCASSTGTSGELAKNIQYFGAGTRLSVL.

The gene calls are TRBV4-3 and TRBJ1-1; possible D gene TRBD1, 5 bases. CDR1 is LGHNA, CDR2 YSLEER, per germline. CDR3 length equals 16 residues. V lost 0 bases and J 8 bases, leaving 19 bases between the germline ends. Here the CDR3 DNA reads TGCGCCAGCAGCCAAGATTTCGGGGGAGATGGCACCGAAGCTTTCTTT. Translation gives CASSQDFGGDGTEAFF.